This T cell receptor (beta chain) stems from a study of Tregs in tolerant kidney transplant recipients. For this clone: Its antigen is undetermined.

Study-wide results and limits: Findings come from small patient numbers and require larger validation.

Data came from immunoSEQ multiplex PCR; TCRdb stores just in-frame clones and leaves some out. The sample lists roughly 66,000 clones, roughly 90% seen once, with 11% in the top ten. Trimming shortened V by 4 bases and J by 6 bases, and 18 bases separated the two germline ends. This CDR3 has 14 amino acids. CDR1 and CDR2 from the germline V gene are GTSNPN and SVGIG (reference sequence). The sequence was collected from a human donor who received a combined kidney and bone marrow transplant. The sample was CD8+ T cells from blood, taken before the transplant. This chain joins TRBV30 and TRBJ1-2, with D perhaps matching TRBD1 (6 bases). The CDR3 loop is CAWIRQGSRDGYTF. The CDR3 coding sequence is TGTGCCTGGATTCGGCAGGGGAGCAGGGATGGCTACACCTTC.